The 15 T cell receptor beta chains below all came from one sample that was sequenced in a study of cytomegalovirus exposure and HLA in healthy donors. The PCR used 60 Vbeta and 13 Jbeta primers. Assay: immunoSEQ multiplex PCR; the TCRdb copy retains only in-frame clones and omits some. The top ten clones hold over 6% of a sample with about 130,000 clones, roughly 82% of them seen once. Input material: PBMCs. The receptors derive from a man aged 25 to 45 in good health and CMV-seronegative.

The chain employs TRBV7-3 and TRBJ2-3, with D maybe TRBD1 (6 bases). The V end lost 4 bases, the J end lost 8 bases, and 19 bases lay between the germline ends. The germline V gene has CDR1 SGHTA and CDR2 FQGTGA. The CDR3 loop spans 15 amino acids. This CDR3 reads CASSWGPGGISTQYF. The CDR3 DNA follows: TGTGCCAGCAGCTGGGGGCCGGGCGGAATTAGTACGCAGTATTTT.

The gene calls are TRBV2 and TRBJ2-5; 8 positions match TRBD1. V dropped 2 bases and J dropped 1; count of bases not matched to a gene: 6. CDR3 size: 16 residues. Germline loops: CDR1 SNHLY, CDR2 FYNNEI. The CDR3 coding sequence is TGTGCCAGCAGTGAATCGGACAGGGTATTCCAAGAGACCCAGTACTTC. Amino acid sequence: CASSESDRVFQETQYF.

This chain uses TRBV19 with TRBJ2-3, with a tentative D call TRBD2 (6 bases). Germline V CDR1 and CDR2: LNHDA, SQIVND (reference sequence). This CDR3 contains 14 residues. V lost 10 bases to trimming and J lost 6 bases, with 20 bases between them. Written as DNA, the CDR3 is TGTGCCACCGAACCGGGCGGGGAAGGGGATACGCAGTATTTT. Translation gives CATEPGGEGDTQYF.

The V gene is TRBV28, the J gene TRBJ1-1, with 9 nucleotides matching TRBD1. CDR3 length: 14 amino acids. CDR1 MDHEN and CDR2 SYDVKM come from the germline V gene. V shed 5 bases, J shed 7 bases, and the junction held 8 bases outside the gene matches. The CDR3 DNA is TGTGCCAGCAGTGTAAACAGGGGGCCCGGTGAAGCTTTCTTT. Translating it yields CASSVNRGPGEAFF.

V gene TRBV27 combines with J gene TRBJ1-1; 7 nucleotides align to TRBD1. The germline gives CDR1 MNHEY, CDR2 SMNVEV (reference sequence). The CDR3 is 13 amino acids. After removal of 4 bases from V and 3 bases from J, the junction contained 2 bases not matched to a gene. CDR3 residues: CASSSTGYTEAFF. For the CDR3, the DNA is TGTGCCAGCAGTTCGACAGGGTACACTGAAGCTTTCTTT.

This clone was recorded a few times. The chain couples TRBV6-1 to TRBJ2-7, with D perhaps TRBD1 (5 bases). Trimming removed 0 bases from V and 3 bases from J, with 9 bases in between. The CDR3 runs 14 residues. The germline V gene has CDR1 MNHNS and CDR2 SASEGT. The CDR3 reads CASSEAPGNYEQYF. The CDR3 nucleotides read TGTGCCAGCAGTGAAGCGCCAGGGAACTACGAGCAGTACTTC.

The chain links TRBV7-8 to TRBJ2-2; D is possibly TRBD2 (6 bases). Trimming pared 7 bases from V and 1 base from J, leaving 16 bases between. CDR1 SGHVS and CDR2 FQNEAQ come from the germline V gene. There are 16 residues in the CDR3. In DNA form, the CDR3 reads TGTGCCAGCAACCCTTTAGGAGGGAGGAACACCGGGGAGCTGTTTTTT. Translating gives CASNPLGGRNTGELFF. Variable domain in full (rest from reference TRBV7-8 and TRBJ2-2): GAGVSQSPRYKVAKRGQDVALRCDPISGHVSLFWYQQALGQGPEFLTYFQNEAQLDKSGLPSDRFFAERPEGSVSTLKIQRTQQEDSAVYLCASNPLGGRNTGELFFGEGSRLTVL.

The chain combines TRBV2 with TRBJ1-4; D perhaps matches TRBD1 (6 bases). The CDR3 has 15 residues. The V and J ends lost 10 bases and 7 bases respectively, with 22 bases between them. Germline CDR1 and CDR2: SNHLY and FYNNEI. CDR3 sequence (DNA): TGTGCCACCTCGTTCGGCAGGGGTGGCGGTGAAAAACTGTTTTTT. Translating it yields CATSFGRGGGEKLFF.

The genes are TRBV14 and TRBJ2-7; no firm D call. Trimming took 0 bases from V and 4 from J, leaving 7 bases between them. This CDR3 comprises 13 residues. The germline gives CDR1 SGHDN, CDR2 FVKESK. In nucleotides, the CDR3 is TGTGCCAGCAGCCAAGAGGGCGAATACGAGCAGTACTTC. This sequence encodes CASSQEGEYEQYF.

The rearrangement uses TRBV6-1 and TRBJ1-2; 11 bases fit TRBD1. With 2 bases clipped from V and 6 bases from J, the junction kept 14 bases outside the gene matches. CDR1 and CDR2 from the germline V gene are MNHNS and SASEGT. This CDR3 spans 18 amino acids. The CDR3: CASSEYLGRGQGVHGYTF. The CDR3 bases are TGTGCCAGCAGTGAATACCTAGGAAGGGGACAGGGGGTACATGGCTACACCTTC.

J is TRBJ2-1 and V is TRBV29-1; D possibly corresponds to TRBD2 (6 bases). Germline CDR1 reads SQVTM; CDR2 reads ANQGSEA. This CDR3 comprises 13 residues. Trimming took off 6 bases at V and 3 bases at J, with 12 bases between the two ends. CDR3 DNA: TGCAGCGTGGATTCGGGACTCTACAATGAGCAGTTCTTC. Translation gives CSVDSGLYNEQFF.

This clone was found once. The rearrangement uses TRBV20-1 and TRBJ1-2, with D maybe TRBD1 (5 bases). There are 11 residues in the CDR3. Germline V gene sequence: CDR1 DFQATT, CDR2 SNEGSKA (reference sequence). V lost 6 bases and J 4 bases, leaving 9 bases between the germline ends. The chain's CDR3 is CSARRGYGYTF. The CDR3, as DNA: TGCAGTGCCAGGAGGGGCTATGGCTACACCTTC.

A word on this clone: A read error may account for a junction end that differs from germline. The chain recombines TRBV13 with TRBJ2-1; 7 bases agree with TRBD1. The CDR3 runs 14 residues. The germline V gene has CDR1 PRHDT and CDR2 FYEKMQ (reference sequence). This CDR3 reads CASSPIQGGNGQFF. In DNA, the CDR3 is TGTGCCAGCAGCCCAATCCAAGGGGGCAATGGGCAGTTCTTC.

CDR3 sequence: CASSLAGDTGELFF. The CDR3 nucleotides are TGCGCCAGCAGCTTGGCCGGGGACACCGGGGAGCTGTTTTTT. The chain carries TRBV5-1 and TRBJ2-2, with D perhaps matching TRBD2 (5 bases). V was shortened by 0 bases and J by 3 bases, with 6 bases between the two germline ends. This CDR3 region has 14 residues. Looked up from germline, CDR1 is SGHRS and CDR2 is YFSETQ.

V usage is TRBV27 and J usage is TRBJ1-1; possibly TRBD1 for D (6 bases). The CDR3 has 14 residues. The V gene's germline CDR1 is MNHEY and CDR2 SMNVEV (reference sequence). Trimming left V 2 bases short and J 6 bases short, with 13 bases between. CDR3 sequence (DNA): TGTGCCAGCAGTTTACGACAGGAGGCTTCTGAAGCTTTCTTT. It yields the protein CASSLRQEASEAFF.